This T cell receptor (beta chain) derives from a study of T-cell reconstitution after alpha-beta-depleted transplantation in children. Unmatched junction bases numbered 8, after V lost 4 bases and J lost 3 bases. CDR3 length: 15 amino acids. This clonotype was counted a few times. The target antigen is unknown. Whole-study findings and limits: Reportedly, alpha-beta T cells present about two months post-transplant originated from several hundred expanded clones of graft origin. A year had passed since transplant, and T-cell counts and diversity by then came mostly from newly produced T cells. Diversity of TCRbeta at day 60 was high in some patients, arising from surviving recipient T cells and thymic progenitors.

TCRbeta library construction was performed incorporating unique molecular identifiers. TCRdb reprocessed the PCR reads with MiXCR, giving one entry per CDR3 protein. The sample yields about 120,000 distinct CDR3 sequences, approximately 22% seen once. The sequence was obtained from a male patient aged 2-10 years who had a stem cell transplant for chronic granulomatous disease, so the T cells may come from the graft donor. The chain carries TRBV12-3 or TRBV12-4 and TRBJ1-2, with TRBD1 matching over 7 bases. The sequencing here drew on PBMCs, mostly from graft donor cells, taken 180 days after TCRalphabeta/CD19-depleted stem cell transplant. CDR3 in DNA: TGTGCCAGCAGTTCCAGGGGGGGCGCGGACTATGGCTACACCTTC. Translating it yields CASSSRGGADYGYTF.